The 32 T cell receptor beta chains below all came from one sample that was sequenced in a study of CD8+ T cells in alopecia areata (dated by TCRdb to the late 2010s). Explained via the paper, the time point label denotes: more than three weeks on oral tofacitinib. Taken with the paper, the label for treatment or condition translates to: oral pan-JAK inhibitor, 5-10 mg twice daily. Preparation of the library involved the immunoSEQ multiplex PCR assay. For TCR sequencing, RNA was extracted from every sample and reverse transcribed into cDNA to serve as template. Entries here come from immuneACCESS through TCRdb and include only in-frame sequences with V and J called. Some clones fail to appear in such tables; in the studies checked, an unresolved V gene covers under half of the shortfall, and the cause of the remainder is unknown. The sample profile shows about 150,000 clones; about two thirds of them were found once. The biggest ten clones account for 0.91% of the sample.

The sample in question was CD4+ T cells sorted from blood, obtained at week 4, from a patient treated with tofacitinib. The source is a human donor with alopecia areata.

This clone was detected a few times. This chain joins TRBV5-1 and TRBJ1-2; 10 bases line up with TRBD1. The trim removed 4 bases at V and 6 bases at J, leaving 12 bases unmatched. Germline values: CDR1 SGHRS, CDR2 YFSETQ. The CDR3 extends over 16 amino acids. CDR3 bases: TGCGCCAGCAGCCACCGTGGGACAGGGGAAGGAGATGGCTACACCTTC. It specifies CASSHRGTGEGDGYTF. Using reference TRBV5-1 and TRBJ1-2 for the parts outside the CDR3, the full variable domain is KAGVTQTPRYLIKTRGQQVTLSCSPISGHRSVSWYQQTPGQGLQFLFEYFSETQRNKGNFPGRFSGRQFSNSRSEMNVSTLELGDSALYLCASSHRGTGEGDGYTFGSGTRLTVV.

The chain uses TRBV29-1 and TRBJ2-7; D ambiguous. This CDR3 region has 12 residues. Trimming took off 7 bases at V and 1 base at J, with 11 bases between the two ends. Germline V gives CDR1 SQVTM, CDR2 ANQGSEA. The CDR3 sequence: CSGAGQSYEQYF. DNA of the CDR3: TGCAGCGGGGCTGGGCAGTCCTACGAGCAGTACTTC.

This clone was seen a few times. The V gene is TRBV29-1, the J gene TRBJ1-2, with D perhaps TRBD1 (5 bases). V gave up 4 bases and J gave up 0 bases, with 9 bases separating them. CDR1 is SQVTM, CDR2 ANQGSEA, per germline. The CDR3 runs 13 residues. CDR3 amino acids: CSVGGLANYGYTF. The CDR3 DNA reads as TGCAGCGTTGGGGGGTTAGCTAACTATGGCTACACCTTC.

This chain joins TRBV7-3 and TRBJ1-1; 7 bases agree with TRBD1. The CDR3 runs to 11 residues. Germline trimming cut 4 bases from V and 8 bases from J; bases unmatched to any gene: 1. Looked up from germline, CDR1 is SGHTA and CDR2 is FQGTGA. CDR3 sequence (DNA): TGTGCCAGCAGCTCGGACAGGGAAGCTTTCTTT. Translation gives CASSSDREAFF. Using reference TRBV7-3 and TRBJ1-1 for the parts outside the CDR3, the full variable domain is GAGVSQTPSNKVTEKGKYVELRCDPISGHTALYWYRQSLGQGPEFLIYFQGTGAADDSGLPNDRFFAVRPEGSVSTLKIQRTERGDSAVYLCASSSDREAFFGQGTRLTVV.

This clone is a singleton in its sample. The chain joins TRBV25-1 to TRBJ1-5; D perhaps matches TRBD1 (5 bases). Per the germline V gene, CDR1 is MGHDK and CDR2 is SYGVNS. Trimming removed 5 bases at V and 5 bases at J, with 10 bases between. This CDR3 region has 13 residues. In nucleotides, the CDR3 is TGTGCCAGCAGTTGGGGACCTGATCAGCCCCAGCATTTT. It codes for CASSWGPDQPQHF.

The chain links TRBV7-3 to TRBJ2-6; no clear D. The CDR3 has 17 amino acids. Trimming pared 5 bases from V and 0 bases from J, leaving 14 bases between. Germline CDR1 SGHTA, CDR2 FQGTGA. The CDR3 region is CASSPTGLLSGANVLTF. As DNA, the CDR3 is TGTGCCAGCAGCCCAACGGGTCTCCTCTCTGGGGCCAACGTCCTGACTTTC.

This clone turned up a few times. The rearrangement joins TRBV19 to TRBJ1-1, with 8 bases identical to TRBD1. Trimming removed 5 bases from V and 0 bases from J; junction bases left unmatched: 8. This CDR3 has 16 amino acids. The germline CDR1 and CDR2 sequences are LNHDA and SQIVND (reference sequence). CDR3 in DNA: TGTGCCAGTAGTTCCGGGACAGGAGTAATGAACACTGAAGCTTTCTTT. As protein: CASSSGTGVMNTEAFF.

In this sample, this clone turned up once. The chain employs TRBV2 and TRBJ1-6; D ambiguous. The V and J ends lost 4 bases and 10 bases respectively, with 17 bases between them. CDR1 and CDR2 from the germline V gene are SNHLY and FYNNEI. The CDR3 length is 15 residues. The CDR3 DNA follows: TGTGCCAGCAGTGTGTATGGGGTGGGAAGCTCACCCCTCCACTTT. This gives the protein CASSVYGVGSSPLHF. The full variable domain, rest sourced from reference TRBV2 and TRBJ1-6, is EPEVTQTPSHQVTQMGQEVILRCVPISNHLYFYWYRQILGQKVEFLVSFYNNEISEKSEIFDDQFSVERPDGSNFTLKIRSTKLEDSAMYFCASSVYGVGSSPLHFGNGTRLTVT.

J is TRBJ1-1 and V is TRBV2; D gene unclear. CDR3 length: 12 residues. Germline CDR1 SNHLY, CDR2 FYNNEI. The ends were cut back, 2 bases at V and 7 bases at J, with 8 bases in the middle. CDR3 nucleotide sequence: TGTGCCAGCAGTGAACTTAGTTATGAAGCTTTCTTT. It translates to CASSELSYEAFF. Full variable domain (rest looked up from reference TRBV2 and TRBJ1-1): EPEVTQTPSHQVTQMGQEVILRCVPISNHLYFYWYRQILGQKVEFLVSFYNNEISEKSEIFDDQFSVERPDGSNFTLKIRSTKLEDSAMYFCASSELSYEAFFGQGTRLTVV.

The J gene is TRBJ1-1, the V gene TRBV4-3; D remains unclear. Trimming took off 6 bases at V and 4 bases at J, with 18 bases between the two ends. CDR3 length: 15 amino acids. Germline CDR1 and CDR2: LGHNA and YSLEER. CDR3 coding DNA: TGCGCCAGCAGTCCGGTAGGATCTTTTCTCACTGAAGCTTTCTTT. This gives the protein CASSPVGSFLTEAFF.

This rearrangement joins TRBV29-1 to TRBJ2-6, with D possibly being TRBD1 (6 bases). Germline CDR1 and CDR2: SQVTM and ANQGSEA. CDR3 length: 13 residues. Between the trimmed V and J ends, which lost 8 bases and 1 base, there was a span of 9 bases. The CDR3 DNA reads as TGCAGCTTCAGGGGATCTGGGGCCAACGTCCTGACTTTC. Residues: CSFRGSGANVLTF.

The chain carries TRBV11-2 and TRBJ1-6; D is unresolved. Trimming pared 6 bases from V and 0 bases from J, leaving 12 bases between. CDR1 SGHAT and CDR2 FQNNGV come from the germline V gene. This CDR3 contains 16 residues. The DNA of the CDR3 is TGTGCCAGCAGGGGAGTTCTGAGCTCCTATAATTCACCCCTCCACTTT. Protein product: CASRGVLSSYNSPLHF.

CDR3 sequence: CASRWGRSPLHF. The CDR3 nucleotides read TGTGCCAGCAGGTGGGGCCGGTCACCCCTCCACTTT. The chain employs TRBV5-6 and TRBJ1-6; D may be TRBD1 (5 bases). Trimming shortened V by 5 bases and J by 10 bases, and 10 bases separated the two germline ends. The CDR3 spans 12 residues. Germline V lookup: CDR1 SGHDT, CDR2 YYEEEE.

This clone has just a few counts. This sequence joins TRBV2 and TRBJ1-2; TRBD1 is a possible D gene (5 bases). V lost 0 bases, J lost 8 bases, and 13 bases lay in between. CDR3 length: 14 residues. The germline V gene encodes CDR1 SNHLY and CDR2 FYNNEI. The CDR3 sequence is CASSEALPGTGYTF. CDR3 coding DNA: TGTGCCAGCAGTGAAGCGCTTCCGGGGACGGGCTACACCTTC.

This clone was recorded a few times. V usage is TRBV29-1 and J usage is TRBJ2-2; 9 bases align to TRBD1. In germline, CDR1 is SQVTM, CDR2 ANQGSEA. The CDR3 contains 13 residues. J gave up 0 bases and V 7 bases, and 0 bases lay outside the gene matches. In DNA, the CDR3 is TGCAGCGGACAGGGGGCGAACACCGGGGAGCTGTTTTTT. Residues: CSGQGANTGELFF.

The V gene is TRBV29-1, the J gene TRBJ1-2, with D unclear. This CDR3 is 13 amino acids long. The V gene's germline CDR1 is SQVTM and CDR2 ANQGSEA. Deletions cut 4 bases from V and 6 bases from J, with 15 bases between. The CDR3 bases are TGCAGCGTTGGGGTCGGGATATTCGATGGCTACACCTTC. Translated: CSVGVGIFDGYTF.

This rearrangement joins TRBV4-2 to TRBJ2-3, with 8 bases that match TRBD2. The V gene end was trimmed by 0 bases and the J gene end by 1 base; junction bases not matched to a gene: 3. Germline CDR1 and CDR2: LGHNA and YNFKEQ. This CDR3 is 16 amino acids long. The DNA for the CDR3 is TGTGCCAGCAGCCAAGAGGGACTAGGAGGCACAGATACGCAGTATTTT. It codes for CASSQEGLGGTDTQYF.

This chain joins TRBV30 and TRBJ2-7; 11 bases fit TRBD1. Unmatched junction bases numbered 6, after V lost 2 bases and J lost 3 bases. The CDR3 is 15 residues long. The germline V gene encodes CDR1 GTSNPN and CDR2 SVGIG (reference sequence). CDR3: CAWSRRGTGGYEQYF. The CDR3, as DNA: TGTGCCTGGAGTCGTAGGGGGACAGGGGGCTACGAGCAGTACTTC.

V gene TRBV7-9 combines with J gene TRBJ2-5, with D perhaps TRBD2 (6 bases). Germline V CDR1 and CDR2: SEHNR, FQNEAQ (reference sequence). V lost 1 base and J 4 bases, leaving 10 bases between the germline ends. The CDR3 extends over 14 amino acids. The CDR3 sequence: CASSLVGGTETQYF. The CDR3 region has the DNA TGTGCCAGCAGCTTAGTTGGCGGGACAGAGACCCAGTACTTC.

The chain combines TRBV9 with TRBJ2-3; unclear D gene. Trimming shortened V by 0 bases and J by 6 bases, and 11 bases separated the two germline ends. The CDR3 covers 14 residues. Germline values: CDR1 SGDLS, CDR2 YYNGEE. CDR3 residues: CASSVVGNQDTQYF. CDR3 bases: TGTGCCAGCAGCGTAGTAGGAAACCAGGATACGCAGTATTTT.

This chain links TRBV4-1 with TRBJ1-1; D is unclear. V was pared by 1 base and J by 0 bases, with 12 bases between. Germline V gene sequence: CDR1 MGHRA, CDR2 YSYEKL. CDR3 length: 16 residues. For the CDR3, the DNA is TGCGCCAGCAGCCAAGGAGAAGGCACATTGAACACTGAAGCTTTCTTT. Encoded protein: CASSQGEGTLNTEAFF.

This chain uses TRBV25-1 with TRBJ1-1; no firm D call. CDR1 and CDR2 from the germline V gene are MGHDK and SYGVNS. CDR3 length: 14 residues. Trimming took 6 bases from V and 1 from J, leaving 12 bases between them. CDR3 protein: CASRMIGSNTEAFF. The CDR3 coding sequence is TGTGCCAGCAGAATGATAGGGTCGAACACTGAAGCTTTCTTT.

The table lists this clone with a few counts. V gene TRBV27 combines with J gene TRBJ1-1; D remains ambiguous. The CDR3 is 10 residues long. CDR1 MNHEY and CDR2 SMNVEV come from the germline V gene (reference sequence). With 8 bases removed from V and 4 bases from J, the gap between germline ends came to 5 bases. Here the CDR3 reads CASAPTEAFF. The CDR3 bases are TGTGCCAGCGCCCCCACTGAAGCTTTCTTT.

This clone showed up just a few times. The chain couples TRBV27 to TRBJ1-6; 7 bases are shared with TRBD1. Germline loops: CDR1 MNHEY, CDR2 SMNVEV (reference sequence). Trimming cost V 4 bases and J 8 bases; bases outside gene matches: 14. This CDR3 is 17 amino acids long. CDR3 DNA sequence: TGTGCCAGCAGTTGGAACAGGGGCCCGACCTCGCATTCACCCCTCCACTTT. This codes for CASSWNRGPTSHSPLHF.

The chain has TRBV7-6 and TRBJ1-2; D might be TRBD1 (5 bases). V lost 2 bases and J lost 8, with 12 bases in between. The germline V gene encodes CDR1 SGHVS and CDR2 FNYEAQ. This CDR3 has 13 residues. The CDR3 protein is CASSLSARGGYTF. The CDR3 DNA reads TGTGCCAGCAGCTTATCTGCCCGGGGGGGCTACACCTTC.

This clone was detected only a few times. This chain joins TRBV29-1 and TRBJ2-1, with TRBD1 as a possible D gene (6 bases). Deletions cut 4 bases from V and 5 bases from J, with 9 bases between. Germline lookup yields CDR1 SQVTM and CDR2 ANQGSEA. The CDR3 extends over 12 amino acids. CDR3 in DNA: TGCAGCGTTGGAAGGACAGACAATGAGCAGTTCTTC. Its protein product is CSVGRTDNEQFF.

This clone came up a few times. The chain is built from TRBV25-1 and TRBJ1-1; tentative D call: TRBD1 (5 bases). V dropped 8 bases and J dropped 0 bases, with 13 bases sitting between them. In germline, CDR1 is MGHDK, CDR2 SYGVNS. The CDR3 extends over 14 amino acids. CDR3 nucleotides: TGTGCCAGCCGGGGAACGGGGGTGAACACTGAAGCTTTCTTT. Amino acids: CASRGTGVNTEAFF.

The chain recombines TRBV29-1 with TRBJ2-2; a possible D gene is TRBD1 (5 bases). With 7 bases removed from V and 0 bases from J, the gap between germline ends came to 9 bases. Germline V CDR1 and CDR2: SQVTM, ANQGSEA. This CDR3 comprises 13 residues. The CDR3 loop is CSARQTNTGELFF. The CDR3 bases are TGCAGCGCGAGACAGACGAACACCGGGGAGCTGTTTTTT.

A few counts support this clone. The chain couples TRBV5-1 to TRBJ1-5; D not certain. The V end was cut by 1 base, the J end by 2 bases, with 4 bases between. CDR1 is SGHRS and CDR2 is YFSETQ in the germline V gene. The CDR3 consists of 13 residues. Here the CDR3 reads CASSLKGNQPQHF. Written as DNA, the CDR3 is TGCGCCAGCAGCTTGAAGGGCAATCAGCCCCAGCATTTT.

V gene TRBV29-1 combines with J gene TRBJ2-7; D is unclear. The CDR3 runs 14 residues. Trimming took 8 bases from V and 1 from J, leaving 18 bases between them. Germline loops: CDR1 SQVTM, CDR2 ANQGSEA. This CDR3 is CSILVAHGSYEQYF. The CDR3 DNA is TGCAGCATCCTTGTTGCCCACGGATCCTACGAGCAGTACTTC.

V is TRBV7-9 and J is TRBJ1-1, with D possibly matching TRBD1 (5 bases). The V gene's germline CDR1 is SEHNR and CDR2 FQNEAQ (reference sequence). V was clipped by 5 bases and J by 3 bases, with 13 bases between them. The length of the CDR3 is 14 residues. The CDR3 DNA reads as TGTGCCAGCAGCGAACCCGGGGGTGACACTGAAGCTTTCTTT. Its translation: CASSEPGGDTEAFF.

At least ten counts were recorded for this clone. CDR3 sequence (DNA): TGTGCCAGCAGATTGACATCAAGCTCCTATAATTCACCCCTCCACTTT. It yields the protein CASRLTSSSYNSPLHF. V usage is TRBV27 and J usage is TRBJ1-6; D remains unclear. V lost 6 bases to trimming and J lost 0 bases, with 12 bases between them. CDR1 and CDR2 (germline): MNHEY, SMNVEV (reference sequence). The CDR3 contains 16 residues.